These T cell receptor beta chains were read from a single sample in a study of T cell clonotyping in hematopoietic cell transplantation. TCRdb's copy holds only in-frame clones and misses some; the assay was immunoSEQ multiplex PCR. The sample consists of more than 25,000 clones, roughly 80% of them appearing once. The starting material was peripheral blood mononuclear cells, obtained before stem cell transplant. These receptors originate from a young woman with chronic myeloid leukemia. Some clones in this sample may be carry-over from other donors' samples. Both conserved end residues are part of each CDR3. Fields, in order: clone size, J gene, D gene, V gene, CDR3 protein, CDR3 DNA. D genes are given only for firm matches. Some rows mark clone size as missing; the rest say once, few, many or name a class of expanded clone.

clone size: -; J gene: TRBJ1-1; D gene: TRBD1; V gene: TRBV30; CDR3 protein: CAWRTGPGRAFF; CDR3 DNA: TGTGCCTGGAGGACAGGGCCGGGGAGGGCTTTCTTT
clone size: -; J gene: TRBJ2-7; D gene: -; V gene: TRBV4-3; CDR3 protein: CASSQGTLDLDEQYF; CDR3 DNA: TGCGCCAGCAGCCAAGGTACCTTAGACCTCGACGAGCAGTACTTC
clone size: medium-sized; J gene: TRBJ1-2; D gene: TRBD1; V gene: TRBV6-1; CDR3 protein: CASREVGRGNGYTF; CDR3 DNA: TGTGCCAGCAGGGAGGTCGGCAGGGGGAATGGCTACACCTTC
clone size: few; J gene: TRBJ1-5; D gene: -; V gene: TRBV27; CDR3 protein: CASSLSSYSNQPQHF; CDR3 DNA: TGTGCCAGCAGTTTATCCAGTTATAGCAATCAGCCCCAGCATTTT
clone size: -; J gene: TRBJ1-5; D gene: TRBD1; V gene: TRBV6-5; CDR3 protein: CASRPRTGYQPQHF; CDR3 DNA: TGTGCCAGCAGACCCAGGACAGGCTATCAGCCCCAGCATTTT
clone size: -; J gene: TRBJ1-1; D gene: -; V gene: TRBV6-5; CDR3 protein: CASSVGGNTEAFF; CDR3 DNA: TGTGCCAGCAGTGTGGGGGGGAACACTGAAGCTTTCTTT
clone size: -; J gene: TRBJ2-2; D gene: TRBD2; V gene: TRBV29-1; CDR3 protein: CSVVPRLAGANTGELFF; CDR3 DNA: TGCAGCGTTGTCCCCCGACTAGCGGGGGCAAACACCGGGGAGCTGTTTTTT
clone size: -; J gene: TRBJ2-3; D gene: -; V gene: TRBV6-1; CDR3 protein: CASRWTFLADTQYF; CDR3 DNA: TGTGCCAGCAGGTGGACATTCCTGGCAGATACGCAGTATTTT
clone size: -; J gene: TRBJ1-5; D gene: -; V gene: TRBV6-5; CDR3 protein: CASSYRIYSNQPQHF; CDR3 DNA: TGTGCCAGCAGTTACCGCATTTATAGCAATCAGCCCCAGCATTTT
clone size: -; J gene: TRBJ1-2; D gene: TRBD1; V gene: TRBV14; CDR3 protein: CASSQRFLGTENYGYTF; CDR3 DNA: TGTGCCAGCAGCCAAAGATTCCTTGGGACAGAAAATTATGGCTACACCTTC
clone size: -; J gene: TRBJ1-1; D gene: -; V gene: TRBV30; CDR3 protein: CARQGQPNTEAFF; CDR3 DNA: TGTGCCCGTCAGGGACAACCAAACACTGAAGCTTTCTTT
clone size: -; J gene: TRBJ2-2; D gene: -; V gene: TRBV25-1; CDR3 protein: CASRWTSGTGELFF; CDR3 DNA: TGTGCCAGCAGGTGGACGTCTGGGACCGGGGAGCTGTTTTTT
clone size: -; J gene: TRBJ2-4; D gene: -; V gene: TRBV2; CDR3 protein: CASLSTDVAKNIQYF; CDR3 DNA: TGTGCCAGCTTGTCCACAGATGTAGCCAAAAACATTCAGTACTTC
clone size: -; J gene: TRBJ1-1; D gene: TRBD1; V gene: TRBV5-4; CDR3 protein: CASSLEQGPGTEAFF; CDR3 DNA: TGTGCCAGCAGCTTGGAACAGGGGCCGGGGACTGAAGCTTTCTTT
clone size: -; J gene: TRBJ1-1; D gene: -; V gene: TRBV4-3; CDR3 protein: CASSQDGGTEAFF; CDR3 DNA: TGCGCCAGCAGCCAAGATGGGGGCACCGAAGCTTTCTTT
clone size: -; J gene: TRBJ2-1; D gene: -; V gene: TRBV19; CDR3 protein: CASTRGGNMLYNEQFF; CDR3 DNA: TGTGCCAGTACCAGGGGGGGGAATATGCTCTACAATGAGCAGTTCTTC
clone size: -; J gene: TRBJ1-2; D gene: -; V gene: TRBV14; CDR3 protein: CASSQGGRGANYGYTF; CDR3 DNA: TGTGCCAGCAGCCAAGGGGGGAGAGGGGCCAACTATGGCTACACCTTC
clone size: -; J gene: TRBJ1-6; D gene: -; V gene: TRBV4-3; CDR3 protein: CASSQDRGTGPNSPLHF; CDR3 DNA: TGCGCCAGCAGCCAAGATCGGGGAACAGGGCCGAATTCACCCCTCCACTTT
clone size: -; J gene: TRBJ1-6; D gene: TRBD1; V gene: TRBV27; CDR3 protein: CASSSGTGNSPLHF; CDR3 DNA: TGTGCCAGCAGTTCCGGGACAGGGAATTCACCCCTCCACTTT
clone size: once; J gene: TRBJ1-2; D gene: -; V gene: TRBV4-1; CDR3 protein: CASSQAPGAEVGYGYTF; CDR3 DNA: TGCGCCAGCAGCCAAGCCCCAGGGGCCGAAGTGGGCTATGGCTACACCTTC
clone size: -; J gene: TRBJ2-7; D gene: -; V gene: TRBV7-6; CDR3 protein: CASTPGAGGAGEQYF; CDR3 DNA: TGTGCCAGCACCCCAGGGGCAGGCGGCGCGGGCGAGCAGTACTTC
clone size: once; J gene: TRBJ1-1; D gene: -; V gene: TRBV20-1; CDR3 protein: CSARSPLQAFF; CDR3 DNA: TGCAGTGCTAGATCCCCCTTGCAAGCTTTCTTT
clone size: -; J gene: TRBJ2-2; D gene: -; V gene: TRBV6-1; CDR3 protein: CASRDAINTGELFF; CDR3 DNA: TGTGCCAGCAGGGACGCAATAAACACCGGGGAGCTGTTTTTT
clone size: once; J gene: TRBJ2-2; D gene: -; V gene: TRBV25-1; CDR3 protein: CATTVAGELFF; CDR3 DNA: TGTGCCACTACGGTGGCCGGGGAGCTGTTTTTT
clone size: -; J gene: TRBJ2-2; D gene: -; V gene: TRBV2; CDR3 protein: CASNLDLANTGELFF; CDR3 DNA: TGTGCCAGCAACTTGGACCTCGCGAACACCGGGGAGCTGTTTTTT
clone size: -; J gene: TRBJ1-4; D gene: -; V gene: TRBV30; CDR3 protein: CAWSVTGRGNEKLFF; CDR3 DNA: TGTGCCTGGAGTGTTACCGGTCGGGGGAATGAAAAACTGTTTTTT
clone size: -; J gene: TRBJ2-5; D gene: -; V gene: TRBV9; CDR3 protein: CASSPGVATKTQYF; CDR3 DNA: TGTGCCAGCAGCCCCGGGGTAGCCACGAAGACCCAGTACTTC
clone size: -; J gene: TRBJ2-7; D gene: -; V gene: TRBV5-1; CDR3 protein: CASSLDRTVSYEQYF; CDR3 DNA: TGCGCCAGCAGCTTGGATCGGACAGTCTCCTACGAGCAGTACTTC
clone size: once; J gene: TRBJ2-1; D gene: -; V gene: TRBV5-4; CDR3 protein: CASSPFGGPFNEQFF; CDR3 DNA: TGTGCCAGCAGCCCCTTCGGGGGCCCGTTCAATGAGCAGTTCTTC
clone size: -; J gene: TRBJ1-3; D gene: -; V gene: TRBV9; CDR3 protein: CASSPRSSGNTIYF; CDR3 DNA: TGTGCCAGCAGCCCCAGAAGCTCTGGAAACACCATATATTTT
clone size: -; J gene: TRBJ2-7; D gene: -; V gene: TRBV30; CDR3 protein: CAWNGGSYEQYF; CDR3 DNA: TGTGCCTGGAATGGGGGCAGCTACGAGCAGTACTTC
clone size: -; J gene: TRBJ1-6; D gene: TRBD1; V gene: TRBV2; CDR3 protein: CASSRTGGESPLHF; CDR3 DNA: TGTGCCAGCAGTAGGACAGGGGGCGAGTCACCCCTCCACTTT
clone size: -; J gene: TRBJ2-4; D gene: TRBD1; V gene: TRBV19; CDR3 protein: CASSGQGAKNIQYF; CDR3 DNA: TGTGCCAGTTCGGGACAGGGGGCCAAAAACATTCAGTACTTC
clone size: -; J gene: TRBJ1-6; D gene: TRBD1; V gene: TRBV14; CDR3 protein: CASSFTGANSPLHF; CDR3 DNA: TGTGCCAGCAGCTTCACAGGGGCAAATTCACCCCTCCACTTT
clone size: few; J gene: TRBJ2-7; D gene: TRBD1; V gene: TRBV28; CDR3 protein: CASSKGGQGPEQYF; CDR3 DNA: TGTGCCAGCAGTAAAGGGGGACAGGGACCCGAGCAGTACTTC